This note documents a single T cell receptor (beta chain) sequence. CDR3 regions of TCR beta were amplified from RNA transcripts. HTBI primers were used in a first-round RT-PCR, which preceded a second-round multiplex PCR. TCRdb reprocessed the multiplex PCR reads with MiXCR, giving one entry per CDR3 protein. The sample has hundreds of thousands of distinct CDR3 sequences, roughly 21% seen once. In this cohort, patients with other autoimmune diseases, uncontrolled infections, pregnancy or lactation were excluded. A volume of 10 ml of fresh peripheral blood supplied the PBMCs. The sample comes from a study of Graves' ophthalmopathy and Graves' hyperthyroidism. This CDR3 spans 18 amino acids. V lost 4 bases, J lost 0 bases, and 16 bases lay in between. Germline-derived CDR1 and CDR2 are SNHLY and FYNNEI.

The chain couples TRBV2 to TRBJ2-6; D is unresolved. This TCR was sampled from a woman aged 45-59 years with Graves' ophthalmopathy. The sequenced sample consisted of peripheral blood. CDR3 loop: CASSVPPAASSGANVLTF. CDR3 nucleotides: TGTGCCAGCAGTGTTCCTCCAGCAGCCAGCTCTGGGGCCAACGTCCTGACTTTC.